The clone carrying this TCR beta chain has only one observation. The data stem from a study of blood T cell repertoires in COVID-19. This CDR3 has 14 amino acids. CDR1 is LNHDA and CDR2 is SQIVND in the germline V gene (reference sequence). V lost 7 bases to trimming and J lost 5 bases, with 17 bases between them. TCRdb keeps only in-frame clones here, not all; method: immunoSEQ multiplex PCR. The sample has 250,000 or so clones, around 90% seen once; the top ten hold around 0.8%. The rearrangement joins TRBV19 to TRBJ1-1; D call uncertain. The sequenced sample was peripheral blood. This clonotype was sampled from a woman in her twenties or thirties with acute or convalescent COVID-19. The CDR3 nucleotides read TGTGCCAGTACCCCCGGGCCGGGGTGGACTGAAGCTTTCTTT. Its protein product is CASTPGPGWTEAFF.